The present TCR beta chain was sequenced within a study of blood T cell repertoires in COVID-19. Across the study: There were acute and convalescent COVID-19 samples, and they came from the United States, Italy and Spain.

Living in about two dozen US areas, the participants were between 18 and 89 years of age. Authors' data handling: The authors estimated nucleated cell counts from reference gene primer amplification. Measured with immunoSEQ multiplex PCR; TCRdb has only the in-frame clones, and not every one. The V and J calls and clone size are taken from that table; D and trimming were inferred from the DNA. This table has about 440,000 clones, approximately 90% appearing once. The CDR3 runs to 14 residues. Germline assignment: CDR1 MNHEY and CDR2 SVGAGI. The ends lost 8 bases at V and 7 bases at J; junction bases unmatched: 7.

This chain joins TRBV6-5 and TRBJ1-4; 10 bases match TRBD1. The clonotype comes from a young woman with acute COVID-19. The sequenced sample was PBMCs or T cells enriched from blood (not recorded which). This CDR3 is CASGLGQGGEKLFF. CDR3 coding DNA: TGTGCCAGCGGCCTCGGACAGGGGGGTGAAAAACTGTTTTTT.